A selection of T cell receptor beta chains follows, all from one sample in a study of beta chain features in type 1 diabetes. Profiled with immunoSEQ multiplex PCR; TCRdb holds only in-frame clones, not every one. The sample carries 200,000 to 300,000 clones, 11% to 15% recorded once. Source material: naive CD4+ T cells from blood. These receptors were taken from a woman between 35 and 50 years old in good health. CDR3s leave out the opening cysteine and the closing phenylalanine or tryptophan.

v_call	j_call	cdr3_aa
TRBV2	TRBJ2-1	ASMFRGYNEQF
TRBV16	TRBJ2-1	ASSQWGGNEQF
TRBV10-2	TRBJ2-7	ASSEQGRNEQY
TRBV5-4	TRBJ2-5	ASSSRLKETQY
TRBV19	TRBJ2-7	ASSIRGGAYEQY
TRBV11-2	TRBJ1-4	ASSYRVEATNEKLF
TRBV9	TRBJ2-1	ASSVSGGAIGNEQF
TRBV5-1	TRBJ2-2	ASSLAGGDTGELF
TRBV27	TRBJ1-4	ASSLYGGAEKLF
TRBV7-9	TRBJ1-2	ASSSRGGVIYGYT
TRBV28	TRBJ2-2	ASVGQAKNTGELF
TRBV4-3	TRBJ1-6	ASSQDRRSSYNSPLH
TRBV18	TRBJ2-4	ASSPGLAGGRAKNIQY
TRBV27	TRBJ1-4	ASSFGRGNEKLF
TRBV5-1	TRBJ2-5	ASSLDRSGGASETQY
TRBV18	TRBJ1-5	ASSLGTGNLAQH
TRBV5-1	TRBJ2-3	ASSSQLAGGLDTQY
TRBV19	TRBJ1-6	ASIGRRDSPLH
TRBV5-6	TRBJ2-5	ASSQVHGRLEEKTQY
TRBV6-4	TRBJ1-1	ASSAQGLNTEAF
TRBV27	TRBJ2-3	ASSFKGDTQY
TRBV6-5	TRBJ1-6	ASSYEGQVGSPLH
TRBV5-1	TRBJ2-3	ASSSRLAGGTDTQY
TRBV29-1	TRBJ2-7	SAYRASSYEQY
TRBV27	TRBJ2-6	ASKPGQGVIAGANVLT
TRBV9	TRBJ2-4	ASSVDGTGKNIQY
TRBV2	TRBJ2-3	ASSPGQVIDYATDTQY
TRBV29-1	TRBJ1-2	SGWDRGSFNYGYT
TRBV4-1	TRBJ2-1	ASSQAQGLHGLF